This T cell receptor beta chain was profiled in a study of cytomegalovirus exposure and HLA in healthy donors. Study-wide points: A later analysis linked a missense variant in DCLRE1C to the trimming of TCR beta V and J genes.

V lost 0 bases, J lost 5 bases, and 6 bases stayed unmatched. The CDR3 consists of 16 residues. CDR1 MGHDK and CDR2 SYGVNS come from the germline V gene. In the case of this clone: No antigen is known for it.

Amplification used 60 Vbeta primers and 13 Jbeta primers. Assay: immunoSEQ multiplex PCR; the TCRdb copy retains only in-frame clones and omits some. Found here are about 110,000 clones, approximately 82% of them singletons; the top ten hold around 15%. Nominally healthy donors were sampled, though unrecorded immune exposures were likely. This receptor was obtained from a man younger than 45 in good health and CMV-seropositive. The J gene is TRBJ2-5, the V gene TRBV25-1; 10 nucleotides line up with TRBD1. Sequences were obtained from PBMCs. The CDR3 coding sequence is TGTGCCAGCAGTGAATACGACAGGGGGCCACAGGAGACCCAGTACTTC. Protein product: CASSEYDRGPQETQYF.